These T cell receptor beta chains were read from a single sample in a study of naive and memory T cell subsets. In TCRdb, the UMI-ligation and nested PCR reads were re-called with MiXCR into one record per CDR3 protein. Of approximately 30,000 distinct CDR3 sequences in the sample, about 5.2% were seen once. Sequenced: blood. These receptors were taken from an adult in good health. CDR3s include the opening cysteine and the closing phenylalanine or tryptophan. D genes are given only for firm matches. Part of the rows lack a size; the others show once, few, many or a class for expanded clones.

. | TRBJ1-2 | many | TRBV4-3 | TGCGCCAGCAGCCAAGATAGGTCCGCGTATGGCTACACCTTC | CASSQDRSAYGYTF
TRBD2 | TRBJ2-7 | many | TRBV28 | TGTGCCAGCAGTTCCAGACTAGCGCCCTCCTACGAGCAGTACTTC | CASSSRLAPSYEQYF
. | TRBJ1-1 | few | TRBV30 | TGTGCCTGCGAAGGATTCGGCCACTCGGGGGAAGCTTTCTTT | CACEGFGHSGEAFF
TRBD1 | TRBJ2-7 | many | TRBV7-8 | TGTGCCAGCAGCTTACTTGTCGGGACAGGGAGGTACGAGCAGTACTTC | CASSLLVGTGRYEQYF
. | TRBJ2-5 | . | TRBV20-1 | TGCAGTGCTAGAGACATTAGCGGTTTACAAGAGACCCAGTACTTC | CSARDISGLQETQYF
. | TRBJ2-7 | many | TRBV6-2/TRBV6-3 | TGTGCCAGCAGTTTCACCGCTCAGACCTCCTACGAGCAGTACTTC | CASSFTAQTSYEQYF
. | TRBJ1-1 | many | TRBV29-1 | TGCAGCGTCTCGACAGTCTCTGAAGCTTTCTTT | CSVSTVSEAFF
. | TRBJ1-5 | . | TRBV19 | TGTGCCAGTAGTATTTCTTTGCTGAGTTTTGTGAACAATCAGCCCCAGCATTTT | CASSISLLSFVNNQPQHF
. | TRBJ1-1 | few | TRBV13 | TGTGCCAGCAGCTTGGTTTTGTACACTGAAGCTTTCTTT | CASSLVLYTEAFF
. | TRBJ1-5 | . | TRBV5-6 | TGTGCCAGCAGCTTGAGATTAGGCAATCAGCCCCAGCATTTT | CASSLRLGNQPQHF
TRBD2 | TRBJ2-1 | many | TRBV29-1 | TGCAGCCCCACCCTAGCGGCCTACAATGAGCAGTTCTTC | CSPTLAAYNEQFF
TRBD1 | TRBJ1-1 | many | TRBV6-5 | TGTGCCAGCAGTTACTCGAGACAGGGGTCGACCCCCCGGGCTTTCTTT | CASSYSRQGSTPRAFF
. | TRBJ2-1 | many | TRBV9 | TGTGCCAGCAGCGTAGGCGGCGACAATGAGCAGTTCTTC | CASSVGGDNEQFF
. | TRBJ1-1 | medium-sized | TRBV4-2 | TGTGCCAGCAGCCCAGACTGGGCAGGAGAAGCTTTCTTT | CASSPDWAGEAFF
TRBD2 | TRBJ2-2 | many | TRBV10-3 | TGTGCCATCCGCGGGACTAGCGGGACGGCCGGGGAGCTGTTTTTT | CAIRGTSGTAGELFF
TRBD1 | TRBJ1-5 | many | TRBV20-1 | TGCAGTGCTAGTACTACAGGGGGCGGCAATCAGCCCCAGCATTTT | CSASTTGGGNQPQHF
. | TRBJ2-3 | many | TRBV6-1 | TGTGCCAGCAGTGGAATCGTAACCACAGATACGCAGTATTTT | CASSGIVTTDTQYF
. | TRBJ2-7 | many | TRBV12-3/TRBV12-4 | TGTGCCAGCAGTCCCGGGAATCATTACGAGCAGTACTTC | CASSPGNHYEQYF
. | TRBJ1-5 | many | TRBV12-3/TRBV12-4 | TGTGCCAGCAGCCTGGACAGCAATCAGCCCCAGCATTTT | CASSLDSNQPQHF
. | TRBJ1-1 | many | TRBV4-2 | TGTGCCAGCAGCCAAGGAGGACTGGGGAGAGCTGAAGCTTTCTTT | CASSQGGLGRAEAFF
. | TRBJ2-3 | many | TRBV6-5 | TGTGCCAGCAGTTACTCGAACGGGGGAGCGCAGTATTTT | CASSYSNGGAQYF
TRBD2 | TRBJ2-7 | few | TRBV29-1 | TGCAGCGTTGACACCGGGACTAGCGGGAGGCGAAGCTCCTACGAGCAGTACTTC | CSVDTGTSGRRSSYEQYF
TRBD2 | TRBJ2-3 | . | TRBV10-3 | TGTGCCATCAGTTCTTCTAGCGGACGCACAGATACGCAGTATTTT | CAISSSSGRTDTQYF
TRBD1 | TRBJ1-5 | many | TRBV6-1 | TGTGCCAGCAGCCGGACAGGGTATCAGCCCCAGCATTTT | CASSRTGYQPQHF
TRBD1 | TRBJ2-1 | many | TRBV12-3/TRBV12-4 | TGTGCCAGCAACCAGTGGGGGACAGGGCTTTACAATGAGCAGTTCTTC | CASNQWGTGLYNEQFF
. | TRBJ2-5 | many | TRBV29-1 | TGCAGCGTTGAGTTCAATTGGCCGAAACCGGAGACCCAGTACTTC | CSVEFNWPKPETQYF
. | TRBJ2-7 | few | TRBV6-1 | TGTGCCAGCAGTCCAACCGGACTCTCCTACGAGCAGTACTTC | CASSPTGLSYEQYF
TRBD1 | TRBJ1-1 | many | TRBV27 | TGTGCCAGCAGTTTCGGGACAGGAGGGACTGAAGCTTTCTTT | CASSFGTGGTEAFF
. | TRBJ2-1 | few | TRBV6-6 | TGTGCCAGCAAGCTTTGGGGGCGCCCAGCCATCTCCTACAATGAGCAGTTCTTC | CASKLWGRPAISYNEQFF
. | TRBJ2-5 | many | TRBV5-6 | TGTGCCAGCAGCTCTGGAGGGCTCCAAGAGACCCAGTACTTC | CASSSGGLQETQYF
. | TRBJ2-5 | many | TRBV12-3/TRBV12-4 | TGTGCCAGCAGTTTGGGGGGATACGAGACCCAGTACTTC | CASSLGGYETQYF
TRBD2 | TRBJ2-1 | . | TRBV9 | TGTGCCAGCAGCGTCCGGGACTACCACTACAATGAGCAGTTCTTC | CASSVRDYHYNEQFF
TRBD1 | TRBJ1-4 | many | TRBV12-3/TRBV12-4 | TGTGCCAGCACCCCCGGGACAGGGGAAAAACTGTTTTTT | CASTPGTGEKLFF